This TCR beta chain comes out of a study of T cells in Graves' hyperthyroidism and ophthalmopathy. The investigators amplified TCR beta CDR3 regions from RNA transcripts. HTBI primers were used for first-round RT-PCR of the TCR CDR3. Each CDR3 protein is one row after TCRdb ran MiXCR on the multiplex PCR reads. Of some 800,000 distinct CDR3 sequences in the sample, around 39% were seen once. The sequence was obtained from a man aged 18 to 35 with Graves' hyperthyroidism. The sequencing sample was made of blood.

In DNA, the CDR3 is TGTGCCAGCAGTGAATCAGGGGGGAATGAAAAACTGTTTTTT. Encoded protein: CASSESGGNEKLFF. The chain uses TRBV25-1 and TRBJ1-4; 7 bases align to TRBD1. The CDR3 consists of 14 residues. From germline, CDR1 is MGHDK and CDR2 SYGVNS. Trimming removed 1 base from V and 5 bases from J; junction bases left unmatched: 1.